The 2 T cell receptor beta chains in this list originate from one sample, sequenced in a study of cytomegalovirus exposure and HLA in healthy donors. TCRdb's copy holds only in-frame clones and misses some; the assay was immunoSEQ multiplex PCR. Seen here are 200,000 or so clones, roughly 84% observed once, and the top ten hold about an eighth. Sequencing was carried out using PBMCs. These receptor sequences come from a woman in her 30s in good health and CMV-seropositive.

This clone was counted a single time. The gene calls are TRBV5-1 and TRBJ2-7; TRBD2 is a possible D gene (6 bases). The V end lost 0 bases, the J end lost 0 bases, and 13 bases lay between the germline ends. CDR1 is SGHRS, CDR2 YFSETQ, per germline. This CDR3 comprises 16 residues. The CDR3 coding sequence is TGCGCCAGCAGCTTGGATCTTGGGGAGGCCTCCTACGAGCAGTACTTC. Translation gives CASSLDLGEASYEQYF.

The chain couples TRBV6-1 to TRBJ2-7, with TRBD1 identical over 7 bases. J gave up 5 bases and V 7 bases, and 11 bases lay outside the gene matches. Germline V gene data show CDR1 as MNHNS and CDR2 as SASEGT. There are 14 residues in the CDR3. The CDR3 region has the DNA TGTGCCAGCAAGCAGGACAGGCCCATGGACGAGCAGTACTTC. It is translated as CASKQDRPMDEQYF.